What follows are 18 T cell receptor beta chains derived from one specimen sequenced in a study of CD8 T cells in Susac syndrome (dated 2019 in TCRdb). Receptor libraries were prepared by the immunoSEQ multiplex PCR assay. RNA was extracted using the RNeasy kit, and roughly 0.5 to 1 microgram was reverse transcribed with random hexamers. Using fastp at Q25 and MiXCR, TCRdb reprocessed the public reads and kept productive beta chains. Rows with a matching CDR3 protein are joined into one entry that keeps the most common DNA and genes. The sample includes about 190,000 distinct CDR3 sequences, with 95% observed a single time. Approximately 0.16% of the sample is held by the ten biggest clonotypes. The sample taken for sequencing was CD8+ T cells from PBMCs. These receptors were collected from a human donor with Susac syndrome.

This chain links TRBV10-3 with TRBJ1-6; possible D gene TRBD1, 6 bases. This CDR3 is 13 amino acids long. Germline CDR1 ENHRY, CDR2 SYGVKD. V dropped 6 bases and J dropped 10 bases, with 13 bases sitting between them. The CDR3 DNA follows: TGTGCCATCAGGGACGAGGGGGAATCACCCCTCCACTTT. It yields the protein CAIRDEGESPLHF.

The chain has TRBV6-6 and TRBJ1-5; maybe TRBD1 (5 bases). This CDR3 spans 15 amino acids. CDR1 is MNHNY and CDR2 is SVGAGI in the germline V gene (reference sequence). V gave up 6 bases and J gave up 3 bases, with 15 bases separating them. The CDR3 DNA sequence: TGTGCCAGCAGCAGAGAGGGGCATCCCAATCAGCCCCAGCATTTT. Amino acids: CASSREGHPNQPQHF.

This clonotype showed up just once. The CDR3 protein is CSVPTPTNYGYTF. CDR3 nucleotides: TGCAGCGTGCCGACACCCACTAACTATGGCTACACCTTC. The chain employs TRBV29-1 and TRBJ1-2; D is uncertain. The CDR3 consists of 13 residues. The germline gives CDR1 SQVTM, CDR2 ANQGSEA. V was clipped by 6 bases and J by 0 bases, with 11 bases between them.

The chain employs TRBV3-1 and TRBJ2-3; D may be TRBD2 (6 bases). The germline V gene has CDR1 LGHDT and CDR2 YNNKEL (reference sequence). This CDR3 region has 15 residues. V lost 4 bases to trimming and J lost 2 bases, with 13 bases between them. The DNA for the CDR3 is TGTGCCAGCAGCCCAAGCGGGCTAGACACAGATACGCAGTATTTT. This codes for CASSPSGLDTDTQYF.

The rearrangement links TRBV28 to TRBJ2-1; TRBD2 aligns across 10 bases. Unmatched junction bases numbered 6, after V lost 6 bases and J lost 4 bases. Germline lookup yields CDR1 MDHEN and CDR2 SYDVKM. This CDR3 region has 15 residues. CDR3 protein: CASRNLAGEYNEQFF. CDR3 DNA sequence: TGTGCCAGCAGAAACCTAGCGGGGGAGTACAATGAGCAGTTCTTC. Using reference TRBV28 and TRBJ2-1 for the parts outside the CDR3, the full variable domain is DVKVTQSSRYLVKRTGEKVFLECVQDMDHENMFWYRQDPGLGLRLIYFSYDVKMKEKGDIPEGYSVSREKKERFSLILESASTNQTSMYLCASRNLAGEYNEQFFGPGTRLTVL.

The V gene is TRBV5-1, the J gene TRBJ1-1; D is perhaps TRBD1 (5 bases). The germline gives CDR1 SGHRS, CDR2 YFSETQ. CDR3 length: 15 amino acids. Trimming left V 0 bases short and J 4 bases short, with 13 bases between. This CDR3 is CASSLDEGGTTEAFF. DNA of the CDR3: TGCGCCAGCAGCTTGGATGAGGGAGGGACCACTGAAGCTTTCTTT. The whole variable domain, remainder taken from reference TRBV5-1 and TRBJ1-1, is KAGVTQTPRYLIKTRGQQVTLSCSPISGHRSVSWYQQTPGQGLQFLFEYFSETQRNKGNFPGRFSGRQFSNSRSEMNVSTLELGDSALYLCASSLDEGGTTEAFFGQGTRLTVV.

DNA for the CDR3: TGTGCCACGGGAAGTGGGGGGGGGACCACTGAGACCCAGTACTTC. It specifies CATGSGGGTTETQYF. The chain couples TRBV7-9 to TRBJ2-5, with 7 bases aligning to TRBD2. The V gene's germline CDR1 is SEHNR and CDR2 FQNEAQ (reference sequence). There are 15 residues in the CDR3. The V segment lost 10 bases and the J segment 5 bases; nucleotides outside the gene matches: 16.

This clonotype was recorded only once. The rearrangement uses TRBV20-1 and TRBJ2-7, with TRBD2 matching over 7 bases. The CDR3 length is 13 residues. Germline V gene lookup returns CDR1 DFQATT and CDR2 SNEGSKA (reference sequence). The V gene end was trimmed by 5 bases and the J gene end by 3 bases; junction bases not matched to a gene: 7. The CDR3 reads CSAYAGVGYEQYF. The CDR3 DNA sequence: TGCAGTGCTTATGCGGGGGTGGGCTACGAGCAGTACTTC.

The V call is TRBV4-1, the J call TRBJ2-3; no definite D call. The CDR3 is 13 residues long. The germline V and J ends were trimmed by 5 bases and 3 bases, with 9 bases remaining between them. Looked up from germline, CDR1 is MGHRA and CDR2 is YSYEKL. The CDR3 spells CASSRIQTDTQYF. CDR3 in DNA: TGCGCCAGCAGCAGAATACAGACAGATACGCAGTATTTT.

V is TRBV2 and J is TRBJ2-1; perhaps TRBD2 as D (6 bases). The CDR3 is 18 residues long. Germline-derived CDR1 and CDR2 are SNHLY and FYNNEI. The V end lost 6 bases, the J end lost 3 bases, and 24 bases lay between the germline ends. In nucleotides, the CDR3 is TGTGCCAGCAGCCCAGTAAGCCTGACTAGTGCGATCTACAATGAGCAGTTCTTC. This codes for CASSPVSLTSAIYNEQFF. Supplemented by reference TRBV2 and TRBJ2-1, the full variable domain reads EPEVTQTPSHQVTQMGQEVILRCVPISNHLYFYWYRQILGQKVEFLVSFYNNEISEKSEIFDDQFSVERPDGSNFTLKIRSTKLEDSAMYFCASSPVSLTSAIYNEQFFGPGTRLTVL.

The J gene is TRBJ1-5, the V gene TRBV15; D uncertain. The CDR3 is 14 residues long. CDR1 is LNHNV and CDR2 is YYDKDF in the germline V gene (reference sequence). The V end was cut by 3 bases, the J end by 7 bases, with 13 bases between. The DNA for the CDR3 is TGTGCCACCAGCAGGTCGTCGGGTCCCCAGCCCCAGCATTTT. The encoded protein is CATSRSSGPQPQHF.

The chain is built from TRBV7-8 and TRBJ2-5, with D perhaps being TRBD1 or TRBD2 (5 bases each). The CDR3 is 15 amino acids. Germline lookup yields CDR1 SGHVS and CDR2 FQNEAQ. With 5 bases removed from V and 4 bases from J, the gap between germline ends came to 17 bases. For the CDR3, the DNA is TGTGCCAGCAGCCCATCGGGACCATACAGAGAGACCCAGTACTTC. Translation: CASSPSGPYRETQYF.

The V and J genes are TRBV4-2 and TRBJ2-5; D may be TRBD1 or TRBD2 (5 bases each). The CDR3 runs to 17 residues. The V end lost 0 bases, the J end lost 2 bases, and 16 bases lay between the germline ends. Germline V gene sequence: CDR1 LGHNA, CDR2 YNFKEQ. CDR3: CASSQEFLGAQQETQYF. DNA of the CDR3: TGTGCCAGCAGCCAAGAATTTCTCGGGGCCCAACAAGAGACCCAGTACTTC.

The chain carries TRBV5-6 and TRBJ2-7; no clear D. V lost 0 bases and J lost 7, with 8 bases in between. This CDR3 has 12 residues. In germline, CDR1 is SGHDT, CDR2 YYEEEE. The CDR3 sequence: CASSLGQSEQYF. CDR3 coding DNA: TGTGCCAGCAGCTTGGGGCAGTCAGAGCAGTACTTC.

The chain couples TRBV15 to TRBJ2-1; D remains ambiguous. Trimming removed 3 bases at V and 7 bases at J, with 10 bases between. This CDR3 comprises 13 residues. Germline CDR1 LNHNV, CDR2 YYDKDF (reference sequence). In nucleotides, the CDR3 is TGTGCCACCAGCAGTATGGGCGAAAATGAGCAGTTCTTC. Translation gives CATSSMGENEQFF.

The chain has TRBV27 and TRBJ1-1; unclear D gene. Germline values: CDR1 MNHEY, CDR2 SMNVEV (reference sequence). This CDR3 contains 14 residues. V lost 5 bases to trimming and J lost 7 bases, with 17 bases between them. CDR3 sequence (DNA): TGTGCCAGCAGTCAAAGGGAAGATGAAGGTGAAGCTTTCTTT. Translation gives CASSQREDEGEAFF.

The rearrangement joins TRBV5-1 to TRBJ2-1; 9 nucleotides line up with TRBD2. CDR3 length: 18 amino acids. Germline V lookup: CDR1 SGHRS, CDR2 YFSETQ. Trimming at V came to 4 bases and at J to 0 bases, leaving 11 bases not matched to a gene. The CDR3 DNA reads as TGCGCCAGCAGCGCCCTGACTAGCGGACTAAGCTCCTACAATGAGCAGTTCTTC. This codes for CASSALTSGLSSYNEQFF.

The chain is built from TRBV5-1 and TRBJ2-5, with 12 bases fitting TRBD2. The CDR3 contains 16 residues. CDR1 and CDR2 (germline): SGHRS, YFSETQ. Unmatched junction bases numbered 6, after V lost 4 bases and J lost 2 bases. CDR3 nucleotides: TGCGCCAGCAGCCTGCTACTAGCGGGGGGTCAAGAGACCCAGTACTTC. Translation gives CASSLLLAGGQETQYF.